This T cell receptor (beta chain) was captured in a study of blood T cell repertoires in COVID-19. Across the whole study: Some COVID-19 samples were acute and others convalescent; all came from the United States, Italy and Spain.

The V gene's germline CDR1 is MNHEY and CDR2 SVGAGI. V shed 4 bases and J shed 9 bases, with 16 bases lying between them. The CDR3 totals 14 residues. Study processing details: It was from reference gene primer amplification that nucleated cell counts were estimated. Only in-frame clones appear in the TCRdb table, and some are missing; sequencing was by immunoSEQ multiplex PCR. V and J calls and clone size are copied from that table; D and trimming were computed from the DNA. The sample yields approximately 35,000 clones, 80% seen once. The V gene is TRBV6-5, the J gene TRBJ2-1, with a weak D call TRBD2 (6 bases). Source material: peripheral blood. The TCR comes from a man at least 80 years old with acute or convalescent COVID-19. The CDR3 DNA follows: TGTGCCAGCAGTTCGGGGACTGCTTATGGTGAGCAGTTCTTC. Protein product: CASSSGTAYGEQFF.